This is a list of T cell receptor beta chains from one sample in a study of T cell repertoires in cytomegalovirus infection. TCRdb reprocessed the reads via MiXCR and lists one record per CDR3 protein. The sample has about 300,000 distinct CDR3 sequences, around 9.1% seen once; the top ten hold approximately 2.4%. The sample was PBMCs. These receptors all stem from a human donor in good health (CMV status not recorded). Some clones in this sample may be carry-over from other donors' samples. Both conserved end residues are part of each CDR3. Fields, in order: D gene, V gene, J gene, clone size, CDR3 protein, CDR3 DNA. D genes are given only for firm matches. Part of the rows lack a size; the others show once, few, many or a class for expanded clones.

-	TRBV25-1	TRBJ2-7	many	CASRTGLRREQYF	TGTGCCAGCAGGACAGGCCTAAGGAGGGAGCAGTACTTC
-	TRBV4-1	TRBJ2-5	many	CASSQGGGGAKETQYF	TGCGCCAGCAGCCAAGGGGGTGGCGGGGCTAAAGAGACCCAGTACTTC
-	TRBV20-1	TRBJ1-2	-	CSASGGLGYGYTF	TGCAGTGCTAGTGGGGGCTTAGGGTATGGCTACACCTTC
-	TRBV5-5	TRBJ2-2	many	CASSWTPGDGELFF	TGTGCCAGCAGCTGGACGCCCGGGGACGGGGAGCTGTTTTTT
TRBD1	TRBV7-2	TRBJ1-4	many	CASSIQGSHNEKLFF	TGTGCCAGCAGCATACAGGGGAGTCATAATGAAAAACTGTTTTTT
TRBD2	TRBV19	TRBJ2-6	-	CASSISGGASGANVLTF	TGTGCCAGTAGTATTAGCGGGGGGGCGTCTGGGGCCAACGTCCTGACTTTC
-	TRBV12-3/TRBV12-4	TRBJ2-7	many	CASSLLAGEGEQYF	TGTGCCAGCAGTTTATTGGCAGGGGAAGGGGAGCAGTACTTC
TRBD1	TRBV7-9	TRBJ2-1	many	CASSKTGYEQFF	TGTGCCAGCAGCAAGACAGGGTATGAGCAGTTCTTC
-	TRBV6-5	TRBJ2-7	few	CASSPAGWTYEQYF	TGTGCCAGCAGTCCAGCAGGGTGGACGTACGAGCAGTACTTC
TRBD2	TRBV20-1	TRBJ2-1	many	CSASPGTSGDNEQFF	TGCAGTGCTAGTCCCGGGACTAGCGGAGACAATGAGCAGTTCTTC
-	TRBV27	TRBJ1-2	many	CASGWGLGAGYTF	TGTGCCAGTGGTTGGGGTTTAGGGGCTGGCTACACCTTC
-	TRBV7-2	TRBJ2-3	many	CASSLRTTQYF	TGTGCCAGCAGCTTAAGAACAACGCAGTATTTT
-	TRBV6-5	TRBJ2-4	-	CASSYLGTNIQYF	TGTGCCAGCAGTTATTTGGGGACAAACATTCAGTACTTC
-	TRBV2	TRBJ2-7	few	CASSGRPYEQYF	TGTGCCAGCAGTGGGCGGCCCTACGAGCAGTACTTC
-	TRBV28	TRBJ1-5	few	CASSPRQISNQPQHF	TGTGCCAGCAGCCCTCGACAGATTAGCAATCAGCCCCAGCATTTT
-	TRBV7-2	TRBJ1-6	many	CASSRGGTPSPLHF	TGTGCCAGCAGCCGTGGGGGTACTCCTTCACCCCTCCACTTT
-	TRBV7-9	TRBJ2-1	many	CASSSRGHNYNEQFF	TGTGCCAGCAGCTCTAGGGGACATAACTACAATGAGCAGTTCTTC
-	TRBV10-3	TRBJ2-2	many	CAIRGESPGELFF	TGTGCCATCAGGGGTGAGAGCCCCGGGGAGCTGTTTTTT
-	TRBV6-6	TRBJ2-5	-	CASSYGTSWETQYF	TGTGCCAGCAGTTACGGGACGTCTTGGGAGACCCAGTACTTC
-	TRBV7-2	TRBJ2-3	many	CASSPPYRRDSLTDTQYF	TGTGCCAGCAGCCCACCCTACCGCCGGGACTCCCTGACAGATACGCAGTATTTT
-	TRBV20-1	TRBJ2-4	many	CSASQGTKNIQYF	TGCAGTGCTTCCCAGGGAACCAAAAACATTCAGTACTTC
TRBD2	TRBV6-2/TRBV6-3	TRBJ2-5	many	CASSYAGTSQETQYF	TGTGCCAGCAGTTACGCCGGGACTAGCCAAGAGACCCAGTACTTC